One and the same sample provided the 22 T cell receptor beta chains below, sequenced in a study of long-term antiretroviral therapy in people with HIV. Run at survey level, the immunoSEQ assay was version v3.0. Libraries were prepared by immunoSEQ multiplex PCR; TCRdb keeps only in-frame clonotypes and omits some of them. The repertoire consists of some 45,000 clones, with around 86% occurring once and the leading ten covering around 5.1%. Sequencing used unsorted PBMCs, obtained 0.1 years before starting antiretroviral therapy. The receptors shown here come from a woman aged 45 to 65 with HIV.

V and J are TRBV19 and TRBJ2-5; the match to TRBD2 covers 7 bases. Trimming at V came to 6 bases and at J to 5 bases, leaving 12 bases not matched to a gene. This CDR3 spans 15 amino acids. Germline CDR1 and CDR2: LNHDA and SQIVND (reference sequence). The CDR3 region is CASRGGEARAETQYF. The CDR3 bases are TGTGCCAGTAGGGGGGGGGAGGCCCGGGCGGAGACCCAGTACTTC.

This clone ranks as large. This chain connects TRBV9 to TRBJ2-5, with D hard to call. Trimming shortened V by 3 bases and J by 4 bases, and 13 bases separated the two germline ends. The CDR3 has 14 amino acids. Germline V gives CDR1 SGDLS, CDR2 YYNGEE. CDR3 coding DNA: TGTGCCAGCAGCGGATCCTATCTGGGAGAGACCCAGTACTTC. It is translated as CASSGSYLGETQYF.

The chain has TRBV6-5 and TRBJ1-2; possibly TRBD1 for D (6 bases). Germline CDR1 and CDR2: MNHEY and SVGAGI. This CDR3 is built from 15 residues. Trimming removed 6 bases at V and 6 bases at J, with 20 bases between. The CDR3 loop reads CASRALGGRFNGYTF. The CDR3, as DNA: TGTGCCAGCAGGGCCCTGGGGGGGCGCTTCAATGGCTACACCTTC.

The chain carries TRBV5-1 and TRBJ2-3; either TRBD1 or TRBD2 may supply D (6 bases each). The CDR3 extends over 15 amino acids. Germline-derived CDR1 and CDR2 are SGHRS and YFSETQ. Trimming removed 5 bases at V and 3 bases at J, with 16 bases between. The CDR3 is CASRPTGAPTDTQYF. Here the CDR3 DNA reads TGCGCCAGCAGGCCGACGGGGGCGCCGACAGATACGCAGTATTTT. The full variable domain, its missing parts supplied by reference TRBV5-1 and TRBJ2-3, is KAGVTQTPRYLIKTRGQQVTLSCSPISGHRSVSWYQQTPGQGLQFLFEYFSETQRNKGNFPGRFSGRQFSNSRSEMNVSTLELGDSALYLCASRPTGAPTDTQYFGPGTRLTVL.

The chain carries TRBV6-6 and TRBJ2-2; no reliable D call. Trimming removed 2 bases from V and 3 bases from J, with 7 bases in between. The CDR3 covers 14 residues. Germline-derived CDR1 and CDR2 are MNHNY and SVGAGI (reference sequence). As DNA, the CDR3 is TGTGCCAGCAGTTACGTCCGGGACACCGGGGAGCTGTTTTTT. This translates into CASSYVRDTGELFF.

The chain joins TRBV19 to TRBJ1-2; 7 bases match TRBD1. V was pared by 8 bases and J by 2 bases, with 5 bases of the junction left unmatched. The CDR3 has 13 residues. The germline V gene has CDR1 LNHDA and CDR2 SQIVND (reference sequence). The CDR3 reads CASSETGNYGYTF. CDR3 in DNA: TGTGCCAGTTCTGAGACAGGGAACTATGGCTACACCTTC.

The J gene is TRBJ2-5, the V gene TRBV5-1, with a tentative D call TRBD1 (5 bases). Germline V gene lookup returns CDR1 SGHRS and CDR2 YFSETQ. The CDR3 covers 15 residues. The V end was cut by 0 bases, the J end by 4 bases, with 13 bases between. In DNA, the CDR3 is TGCGCCAGCAGCTTGGTATCAGGGCCCCCAGAGACCCAGTACTTC. Translating gives CASSLVSGPPETQYF. The full variable domain, its missing parts supplied by reference TRBV5-1 and TRBJ2-5, is KAGVTQTPRYLIKTRGQQVTLSCSPISGHRSVSWYQQTPGQGLQFLFEYFSETQRNKGNFPGRFSGRQFSNSRSEMNVSTLELGDSALYLCASSLVSGPPETQYFGPGTRLLVL.

The chain carries TRBV9 and TRBJ2-1; TRBD2 might be the D (6 bases). The CDR3 consists of 17 residues. The germline V and J ends were trimmed by 0 bases and 1 base, with 14 bases remaining between them. The germline V gene encodes CDR1 SGDLS and CDR2 YYNGEE. The CDR3 nucleotides are TGTGCCAGCAGCGTAGGTGGCGGGGTCAGTTCCTACAATGAGCAGTTCTTC. Translation gives CASSVGGGVSSYNEQFF.

The count of this clone is one. The chain couples TRBV5-6 to TRBJ1-4; the match to TRBD1 covers 7 bases. V lost 2 bases and J lost 4; bases outside the gene matches: 5. This CDR3 spans 15 amino acids. Germline CDR1 and CDR2: SGHDT and YYEEEE. CDR3: CASSFTTGINEKLFF. CDR3 nucleotides: TGTGCCAGCAGCTTCACGACAGGGATTAATGAAAAACTGTTTTTT. Filled out from reference TRBV5-6 and TRBJ1-4, the complete variable domain reads DAGVTQSPTHLIKTRGQQVTLRCSPKSGHDTVSWYQQALGQGPQFIFQYYEEEERQRGNFPDRFSGHQFPNYSSELNVNALLLGDSALYLCASSFTTGINEKLFFGSGTQLSVL.

This sequence joins TRBV14 and TRBJ2-7; 8 nucleotides match TRBD2. Trimming removed 1 base from V and 3 bases from J; junction bases left unmatched: 11. The CDR3 is made up of 17 amino acids. CDR1 and CDR2 from the germline V gene are SGHDN and FVKESK. The CDR3 sequence: CASSQGLLYGRDYEQYF. The CDR3 region has the DNA TGTGCCAGCAGCCAAGGATTGCTTTACGGGAGGGACTACGAGCAGTACTTC.

This sequence joins TRBV6-5 and TRBJ2-7; 7 bases map to TRBD1. The V gene's germline CDR1 is MNHEY and CDR2 SVGAGI. CDR3 length: 16 residues. Germline trimming cut 0 bases from V and 1 base from J; bases unmatched to any gene: 6. The CDR3 sequence is CASSYSRTGSSYEQYF. The DNA for the CDR3 is TGTGCCAGCAGTTACTCCCGGACAGGTAGTTCCTACGAGCAGTACTTC.

This chain joins TRBV9 and TRBJ1-5; tentatively, D is TRBD1 (6 bases). Trimming pared 1 base from V and 5 bases from J, leaving 10 bases between. Germline values: CDR1 SGDLS, CDR2 YYNGEE. The CDR3 is made up of 14 amino acids. The CDR3 DNA is TGTGCCAGCAGCGTATCAGGGGAAGATCAGCCCCAGCATTTT. Its protein product is CASSVSGEDQPQHF.

The chain has TRBV19 and TRBJ2-3; 8 positions match TRBD1. There are 13 residues in the CDR3. The V segment lost 10 bases and the J segment 2 bases; nucleotides outside the gene matches: 5. Per germline, CDR1 LNHDA and CDR2 SQIVND (reference sequence). For the CDR3, the DNA is TGTGCCACTGGACAGGGATCCACAGATACGCAGTATTTT. Its protein is CATGQGSTDTQYF. Full variable domain (outside the CDR3, taken from reference TRBV19 and TRBJ2-3): DGGITQSPKYLFRKEGQNVTLSCEQNLNHDAMYWYRQDPGQGLRLIYYSQIVNDFQKGDIAEGYSVSREKKESFPLTVTSAQKNPTAFYLCATGQGSTDTQYFGPGTRLTVL.

CDR3 bases: TGTGCCAGCTCACCAACCCTCGGGGGGAGCTCCTACAATGAGCAGTTCTTC. Its translation: CASSPTLGGSSYNEQFF. The chain couples TRBV18 to TRBJ2-1, with TRBD2 matching 7 bases. The CDR3 contains 17 residues. V shed 2 bases and J 0 bases; nucleotides not matched to a gene: 7. CDR1 and CDR2 from the germline V gene are KGHSH and LQKENI. Full variable domain (remainder filled in from reference TRBV18 and TRBJ2-1): NAGVMQNPRHLVRRRGQEARLRCSPMKGHSHVYWYRQLPEEGLKFMVYLQKENIIDESGMPKERFSAEFPKEGPSILRIQQVVRGDSAAYFCASSPTLGGSSYNEQFFGPGTRLTVL.

The table lists this clone with a count of one. This CDR3 is CASSDSGNNEQFF. The CDR3 DNA follows: TGTGCCAGCAGTGACTCGGGCAACAATGAGCAGTTCTTC. V usage is TRBV6-4 and J usage is TRBJ2-1, with D uncertain. The germline V and J ends were trimmed by 0 bases and 5 bases, with 5 bases remaining between them. Germline CDR1 is MRHNA and CDR2 is SNTAGT. This CDR3 is 13 amino acids long.

The gene calls are TRBV15 and TRBJ1-5, with 9 bases that match TRBD1. This CDR3 region has 14 residues. Germline CDR1 LNHNV, CDR2 YYDKDF (reference sequence). The ends lost 3 bases at V and 7 bases at J; junction bases unmatched: 4. CDR3 nucleotides: TGTGCCACCAGCAGGGGACAGGGATACCAGCCCCAGCATTTT. Amino acid sequence: CATSRGQGYQPQHF. Based on the CDR3 plus reference TRBV15 and TRBJ1-5, the full variable domain is DAMVIQNPRYQVTQFGKPVTLSCSQTLNHNVMYWYQQKSSQAPKLLFHYYDKDFNNEADTPDNFQSRRPNTSFCFLDIRSPGLGDTAMYLCATSRGQGYQPQHFGDGTRLSIL.

As to this clone: A read error may produce the germline difference seen at one junction end. The chain links TRBV11-2 to TRBJ2-1; tentatively, D is TRBD2 (5 bases). This CDR3 spans 19 amino acids. Germline V CDR1 and CDR2: SGHAT, FQNNGV. In nucleotides, the CDR3 is TGTGCCAGCAGCTTACAAGGACTCCTGCGGTCCAGCTCCTATAATGAGCAGTTCTTC. Its translation is CASSLQGLLRSSSYNEQFF.

This clone was recorded a few times. J is TRBJ1-6 and V is TRBV7-8; no definite D call. Looked up from germline, CDR1 is SGHVS and CDR2 is FQNEAQ. Trimming stripped 1 base from V and 10 bases from J, with 8 bases between. The CDR3 totals 13 residues. CDR3: CASSLVGNSPLHF. CDR3 DNA sequence: TGTGCCAGCAGCTTAGTGGGGAACTCACCCCTCCACTTT.

This sequence joins TRBV11-1 and TRBJ2-7; D gene ambiguous. V lost 1 base, J lost 0 bases, and 10 bases lay in between. Germline CDR1 and CDR2: SGHAT and FQDESV (reference sequence). The length of the CDR3 is 15 residues. CDR3 amino acids: CASSLDRQVSYEQYF. CDR3 bases: TGTGCCAGCAGCTTAGATCGGCAGGTCTCCTACGAGCAGTACTTC.

This chain connects TRBV5-4 to TRBJ2-7, with TRBD2 matching over 7 bases. Germline CDR1 is SGHNT and CDR2 is YYREEE (reference sequence). This CDR3 comprises 16 residues. Unmatched junction bases numbered 12, after V lost 6 bases and J lost 0 bases. The CDR3 nucleotides read TGTGCCAGCACCGATACGGCGTGGGAGGGCTCCTACGAGCAGTACTTC. Translating it yields CASTDTAWEGSYEQYF.

The chain recombines TRBV25-1 with TRBJ1-2; no firm D call. The CDR3 loop spans 13 amino acids. The germline CDR1 and CDR2 sequences are MGHDK and SYGVNS. Trimming stripped 7 bases from V and 5 bases from J, with 14 bases between. CDR3 sequence reads: CASTRAGSYGYTF. The CDR3, as DNA: TGTGCCAGCACGAGAGCCGGGTCATATGGCTACACCTTC.

The V gene is TRBV7-8, the J gene TRBJ1-1; no clear D gene. The CDR3 sequence is 19 residues long. The germline V and J ends were trimmed by 3 bases and 0 bases, with 23 bases remaining between them. Germline V CDR1 and CDR2: SGHVS, FQNEAQ. The CDR3, as DNA: TGTGCCAGCAGCTTGGGGTTTAAGAGGCCAGATTCTATGAACACTGAAGCTTTCTTT. As protein: CASSLGFKRPDSMNTEAFF.